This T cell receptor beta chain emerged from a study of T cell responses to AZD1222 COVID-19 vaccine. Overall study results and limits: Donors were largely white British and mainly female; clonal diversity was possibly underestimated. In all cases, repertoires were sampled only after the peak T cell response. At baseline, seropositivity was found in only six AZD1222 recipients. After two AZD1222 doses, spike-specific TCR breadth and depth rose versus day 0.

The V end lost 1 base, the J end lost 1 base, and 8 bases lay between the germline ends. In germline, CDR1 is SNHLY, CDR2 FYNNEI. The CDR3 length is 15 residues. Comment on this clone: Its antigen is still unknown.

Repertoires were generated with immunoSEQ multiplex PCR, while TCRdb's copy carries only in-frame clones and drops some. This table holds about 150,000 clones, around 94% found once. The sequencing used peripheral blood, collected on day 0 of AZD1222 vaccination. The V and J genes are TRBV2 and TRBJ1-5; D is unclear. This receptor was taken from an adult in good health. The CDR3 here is CASSEGFISNQPQHF. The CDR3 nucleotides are TGTGCCAGCAGTGAAGGCTTCATCAGCAATCAGCCCCAGCATTTT. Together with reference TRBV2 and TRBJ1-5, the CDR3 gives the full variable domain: EPEVTQTPSHQVTQMGQEVILRCVPISNHLYFYWYRQILGQKVEFLVSFYNNEISEKSEIFDDQFSVERPDGSNFTLKIRSTKLEDSAMYFCASSEGFISNQPQHFGDGTRLSIL.